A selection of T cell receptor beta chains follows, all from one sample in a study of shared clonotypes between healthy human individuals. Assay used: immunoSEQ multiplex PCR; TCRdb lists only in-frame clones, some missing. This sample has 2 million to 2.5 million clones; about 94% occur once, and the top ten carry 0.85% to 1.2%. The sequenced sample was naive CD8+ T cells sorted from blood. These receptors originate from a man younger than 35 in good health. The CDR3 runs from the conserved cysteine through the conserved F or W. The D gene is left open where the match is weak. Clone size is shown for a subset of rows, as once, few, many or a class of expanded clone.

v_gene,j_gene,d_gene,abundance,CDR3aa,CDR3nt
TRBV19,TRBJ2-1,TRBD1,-,CASSPTTGDSYNEQFF,TGTGCCAGTAGTCCCACGACAGGGGACTCCTACAATGAGCAGTTCTTC
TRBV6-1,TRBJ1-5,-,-,CASSEGEGLGYQPQHF,TGTGCCAGCAGTGAAGGAGAAGGGCTGGGATATCAGCCCCAGCATTTT
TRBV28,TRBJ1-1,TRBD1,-,CASSNQQGATEAFF,TGTGCCAGCAGTAATCAACAGGGGGCCACTGAAGCTTTCTTT
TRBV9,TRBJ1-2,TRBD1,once,CASSGVAGGHTF,TGTGCCAGCAGCGGGGTGGCAGGGGGTCACACCTTC
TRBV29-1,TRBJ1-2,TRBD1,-,CSAGTGPGGYTF,TGCAGCGCCGGGACAGGGCCAGGTGGCTACACCTTC
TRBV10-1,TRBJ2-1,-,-,CASSDNWNEQFF,TGCGCCAGCAGTGACAATTGGAATGAGCAGTTCTTC
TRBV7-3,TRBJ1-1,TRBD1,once,CASSPGQGNTEAFF,TGTGCCAGCAGCCCGGGACAGGGGAACACTGAAGCTTTCTTT
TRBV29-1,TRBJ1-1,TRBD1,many,CSVSGQVPFEAFF,TGCAGCGTCTCAGGACAGGTCCCCTTTGAAGCTTTCTTT
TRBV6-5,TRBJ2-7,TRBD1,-,CASTTGGSSYEQYF,TGTGCCAGCACGACAGGGGGTAGCTCCTACGAGCAGTACTTC
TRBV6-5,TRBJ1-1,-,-,CASSYVGHPMTEAFF,TGTGCCAGCAGTTACGTAGGACACCCGATGACTGAAGCTTTCTTT
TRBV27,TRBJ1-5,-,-,CASSLGAGVMPQHF,TGTGCCAGCAGTTTAGGGGCAGGGGTTATGCCCCAGCATTTT
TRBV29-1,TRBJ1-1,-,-,CSVEGGEHTEAFF,TGCAGCGTTGAAGGGGGGGAGCACACTGAAGCTTTCTTT
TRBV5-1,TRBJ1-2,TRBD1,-,CASSLVDRHNYGYTF,TGCGCCAGCAGCTTGGTGGACAGGCATAACTATGGCTACACCTTC
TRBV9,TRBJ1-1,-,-,CASSLVGNTEAFF,TGTGCCAGCAGCCTGGTTGGGAACACTGAAGCTTTCTTT
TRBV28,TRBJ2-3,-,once,CASRDTGTDTQYF,TGTGCCAGCCGGGACACTGGCACAGATACGCAGTATTTT
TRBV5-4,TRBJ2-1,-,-,CASSIYDEQFF,TGTGCCAGCAGCATCTACGATGAGCAGTTCTTC
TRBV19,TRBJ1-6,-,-,CASSMRGYNSPLHF,TGTGCCAGTAGTATGAGGGGGTATAATTCACCCCTCCACTTT
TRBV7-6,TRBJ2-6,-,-,CASSLLPGANVLTF,TGTGCCAGCAGCCTCCTTCCAGGGGCCAACGTCCTGACTTTC
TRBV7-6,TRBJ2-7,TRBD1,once,CASSFYMDRGSYEQYF,TGTGCCAGCAGCTTCTATATGGACAGGGGCTCCTACGAGCAGTACTTC
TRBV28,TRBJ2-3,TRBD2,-,CASSSHLAGERYTQYF,TGTGCCAGCAGTTCCCATTTAGCGGGGGAACGGTATACGCAGTATTTT
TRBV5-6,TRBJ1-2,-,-,CASSLGVRDMIYGYTF,TGTGCCAGCAGCTTGGGGGTCCGGGACATGATCTATGGCTACACCTTC
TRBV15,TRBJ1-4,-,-,CATSRASLGITNEKLFF,TGTGCCACCAGCAGAGCTAGTCTGGGGATAACTAATGAAAAACTGTTTTTT
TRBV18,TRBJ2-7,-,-,CASSPGDQPSYEQYF,TGTGCCAGCTCACCGGGAGACCAACCCTCCTACGAGCAGTACTTC
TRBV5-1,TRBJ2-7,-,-,CASSPGNDRRNPYEQYF,TGCGCCAGCAGCCCCGGGAATGACAGGCGAAACCCTTACGAGCAGTACTTC
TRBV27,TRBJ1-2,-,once,CASSPPDTTFYGYTF,TGTGCCAGCAGTCCCCCGGACACCACGTTCTATGGCTACACCTTC